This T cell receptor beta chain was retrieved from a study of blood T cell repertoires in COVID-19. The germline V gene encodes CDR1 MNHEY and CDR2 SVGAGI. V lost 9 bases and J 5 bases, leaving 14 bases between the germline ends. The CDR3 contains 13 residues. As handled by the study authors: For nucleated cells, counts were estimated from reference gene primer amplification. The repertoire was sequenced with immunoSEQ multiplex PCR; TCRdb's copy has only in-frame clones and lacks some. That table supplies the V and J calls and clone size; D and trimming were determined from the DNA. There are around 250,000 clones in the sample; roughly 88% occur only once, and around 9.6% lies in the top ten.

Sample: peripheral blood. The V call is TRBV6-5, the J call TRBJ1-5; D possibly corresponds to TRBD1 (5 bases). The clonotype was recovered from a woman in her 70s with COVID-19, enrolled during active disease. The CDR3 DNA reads TGTGCCAGTAGGAGGGACGGCTATCAGCCCCAGCATTTT. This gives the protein CASRRDGYQPQHF.